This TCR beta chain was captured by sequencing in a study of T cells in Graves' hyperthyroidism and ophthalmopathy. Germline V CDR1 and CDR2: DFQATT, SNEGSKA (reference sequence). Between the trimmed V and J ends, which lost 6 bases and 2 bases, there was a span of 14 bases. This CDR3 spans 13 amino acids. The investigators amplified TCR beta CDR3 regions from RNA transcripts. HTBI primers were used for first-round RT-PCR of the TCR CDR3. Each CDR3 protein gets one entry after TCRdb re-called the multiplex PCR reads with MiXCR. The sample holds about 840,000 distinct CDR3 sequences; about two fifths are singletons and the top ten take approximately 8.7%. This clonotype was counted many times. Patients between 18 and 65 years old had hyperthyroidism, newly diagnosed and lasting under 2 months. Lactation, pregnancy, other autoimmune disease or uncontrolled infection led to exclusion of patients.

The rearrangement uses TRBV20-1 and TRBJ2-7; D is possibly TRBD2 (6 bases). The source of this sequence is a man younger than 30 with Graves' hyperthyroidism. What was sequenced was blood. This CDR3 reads CSATGTWAYEQYF. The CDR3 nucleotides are TGCAGTGCCACCGGGACTTGGGCCTACGAGCAGTACTTC.